This TCR beta chain was identified in a study of cytomegalovirus exposure and HLA in healthy donors. Clones were sequenced by immunoSEQ multiplex PCR, and TCRdb holds only the in-frame ones, with some missing. The repertoire holds approximately 65,000 clones, with about nine tenths as singletons. The sequence was collected from a man aged 18 to 30 in good health and CMV-seronegative. Sequenced: PBMCs.

CDR3 nucleotide sequence: TGCGCCAGCAGCTTGGGAGTGTTGCGGGAGGTCTACAATGAGCAGTTCTTC. Its protein product is CASSLGVLREVYNEQFF. The chain is built from TRBV5-1 and TRBJ2-1, with 8 positions matching TRBD2. The J segment lost 3 bases and the V segment lost 0 bases, leaving 8 bases of the junction unmatched. The CDR3 runs 17 residues. The germline CDR1 and CDR2 sequences are SGHRS and YFSETQ.